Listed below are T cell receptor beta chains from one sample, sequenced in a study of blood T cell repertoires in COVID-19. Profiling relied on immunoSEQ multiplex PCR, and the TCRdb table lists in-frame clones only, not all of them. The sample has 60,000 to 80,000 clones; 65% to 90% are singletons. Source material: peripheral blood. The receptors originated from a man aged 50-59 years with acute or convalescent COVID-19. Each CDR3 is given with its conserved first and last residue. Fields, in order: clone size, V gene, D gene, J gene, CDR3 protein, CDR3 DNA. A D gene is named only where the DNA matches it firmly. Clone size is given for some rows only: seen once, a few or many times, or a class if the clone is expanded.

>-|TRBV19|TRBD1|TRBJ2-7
CASSNPVRGREQYF
TGTGCCAGTAGTAACCCGGTGAGGGGGCGCGAGCAGTACTTC
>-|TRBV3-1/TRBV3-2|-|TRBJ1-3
CASSPGNTIYF
TGTGCCAGCAGCCCCGGGAACACCATATATTTT
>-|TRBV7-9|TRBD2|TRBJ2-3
CASSSGTSGNTDTQYF
TGTGCCAGCAGCTCTGGGACTAGCGGGAACACAGATACGCAGTATTTT
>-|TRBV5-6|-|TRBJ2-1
CASTILGLYSYNEQFF
TGTGCCAGCACCATCCTGGGACTCTACTCCTACAATGAGCAGTTCTTC
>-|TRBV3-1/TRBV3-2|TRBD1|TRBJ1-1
CASSQETGATEAFF
TGTGCCAGCAGCCAAGAGACAGGGGCCACTGAAGCTTTCTTT
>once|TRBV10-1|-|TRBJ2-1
CASSESSGNEQFF
TGCGCCAGCAGTGAGTCGTCGGGGAATGAGCAGTTCTTC
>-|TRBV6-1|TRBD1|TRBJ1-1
CASSVDRDSPARSEAFF
TGTGCCAGCAGTGTTGACCGGGACAGCCCTGCCCGAAGTGAAGCTTTCTTT
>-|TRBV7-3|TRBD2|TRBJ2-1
CASSRGGDNEQFF
TGTGCCAGCAGCCGGGGAGGGGACAATGAGCAGTTCTTC
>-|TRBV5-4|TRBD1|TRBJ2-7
CASSSERTGIYEQYF
TGTGCCAGCAGCTCTGAAAGGACAGGGATCTACGAGCAGTACTTC
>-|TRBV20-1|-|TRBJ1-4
CSASRSPNEKLFF
TGCAGTGCTAGTAGAAGCCCCAATGAAAAACTGTTTTTT
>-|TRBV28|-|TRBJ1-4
CASSLLGASGEKLFF
TGTGCCAGCAGTTTATTGGGGGCCTCGGGGGAAAAACTGTTTTTT
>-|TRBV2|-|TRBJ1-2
CASRQEPQDYGYTF
TGTGCCAGCAGGCAGGAACCCCAGGACTATGGCTACACCTTC
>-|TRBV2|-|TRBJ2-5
CASNGYFQTQYF
TGTGCCAGCAACGGTTACTTTCAGACCCAGTACTTC
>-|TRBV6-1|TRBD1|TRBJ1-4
CASSELTGWDEKLFF
TGTGCCAGCAGTGAATTGACAGGGTGGGATGAAAAACTGTTTTTT
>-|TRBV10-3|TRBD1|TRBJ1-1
CAISEEGQGDTEAFF
TGTGCCATCAGTGAAGAAGGACAGGGTGACACTGAAGCTTTCTTT
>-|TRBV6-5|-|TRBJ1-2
CASSTGGTYGYTF
TGTGCCAGCAGTACGGGGGGGACCTACGGCTACACCTTC
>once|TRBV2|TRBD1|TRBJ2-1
CASSRQGGPYNEQFF
TGTGCCAGCAGCCGACAGGGCGGCCCCTACAATGAGCAGTTCTTC
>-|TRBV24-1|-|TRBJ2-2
CATSEPGTRTGELFF
TGTGCCACCAGTGAACCCGGGACTCGCACCGGGGAGCTGTTTTTT
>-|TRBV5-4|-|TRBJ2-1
CASSLVLGNEQFF
TGTGCCAGCAGCTTGGTACTCGGCAATGAGCAGTTCTTC
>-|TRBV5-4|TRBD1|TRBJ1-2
CASSPDRANGYTF
TGTGCCAGCAGCCCAGACAGGGCGAATGGCTACACCTTC
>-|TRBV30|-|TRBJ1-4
CAWSVTGSINEKLFF
TGTGCCTGGAGTGTAACAGGGTCAATTAATGAAAAACTGTTTTTT
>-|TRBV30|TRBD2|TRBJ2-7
CAWSGLAGAPYEQYF
TGTGCCTGGAGTGGACTAGCGGGGGCCCCCTACGAGCAGTACTTC
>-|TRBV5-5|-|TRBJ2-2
CASSLTSDTGELFF
TGTGCCAGCAGCTTGACTTCCGACACCGGGGAGCTGTTTTTT